One sample yielded the 27 T cell receptor beta chains listed below, sequenced in a study of blood T cells in healthy people across ages. With a J-beta primer mix and a sample-barcoded 5' primer, a second PCR ran about 7 to 11 cycles. TCRdb recomputed calls from the 5' RACE reads with MiXCR, one row per CDR3 protein. Of 700,000 or so distinct CDR3 sequences listed, about 24% are singletons. Sequencing was done on a sample of blood. The origin of the receptors is a man between 65 and 85 years old in good health.

This clonotype showed up many times. This chain uses TRBV7-9 with TRBJ2-1, with TRBD1 as a possible D gene (5 bases). The closer fit of TRBJ2-7 to the DNA end suggests the J call may be wrong. The length of the CDR3 is 15 residues. Germline values: CDR1 SEHNR, CDR2 FQNEAQ (reference sequence). The CDR3 region is CASSLAFGRGDEQYF. The DNA for the CDR3 is TGTGCCAGCAGCTTGGCTTTCGGTAGGGGCGACGAGCAGTACTTC.

At least ten counts were recorded for this clonotype. This chain joins TRBV28 and TRBJ2-7; possibly TRBD1 for D (5 bases). V was pared by 8 bases and J by 0 bases, with 11 bases between. Germline assignment: CDR1 MDHEN and CDR2 SYDVKM. The CDR3 consists of 13 residues. CDR3 protein: CASFDSGSYEQYF. The CDR3, as DNA: TGTGCCAGCTTCGACAGTGGCTCCTACGAGCAGTACTTC. Based on the CDR3 plus reference TRBV28 and TRBJ2-7, the full variable domain is DVKVTQSSRYLVKRTGEKVFLECVQDMDHENMFWYRQDPGLGLRLIYFSYDVKMKEKGDIPEGYSVSREKKERFSLILESASTNQTSMYLCASFDSGSYEQYFGPGTRLTVT.

This clonotype was observed a handful of times. The chain combines TRBV6-1 with TRBJ2-1, with D possibly called TRBD1 or TRBD2 (5 bases each). The V gene lost 6 bases and the J gene lost 5 bases, with 17 bases spanning the gap. The CDR3 contains 15 residues. Per germline, CDR1 MNHNS and CDR2 SASEGT. CDR3 in DNA: TGTGCCAGCAGCCCATCGGGGACGTGGGACAATGAGCAGTTCTTC. It translates to CASSPSGTWDNEQFF.

This clonotype appeared a few times. The junction does not match germline at one end; this may be a read error. The V gene is TRBV2, the J gene TRBJ2-7, with D unresolved. This CDR3 contains 12 residues. Germline CDR1 SNHLY, CDR2 FYNNEI. CDR3 nucleotide sequence: TGTGCCAGCAGGGCAAGCTCCTACGAGCAGTGCTTC. Amino acid sequence: CASRASSYEQCF.

V usage is TRBV6-2 or TRBV6-3 and J usage is TRBJ2-1; 12 positions agree with TRBD2. CDR3 length: 17 residues. Germline V gene sequence: CDR1 MNHEY, CDR2 SVGEGT. V lost 0 bases to trimming and J lost 9 bases; unmatched junction nucleotides: 9. The CDR3 spells CASSYSTSGSRYTEQFF. The CDR3 DNA reads TGTGCCAGCAGTTACTCGACTAGCGGGAGTAGATATACTGAGCAGTTCTTC.

The chain couples TRBV14 to TRBJ2-3, with D tentatively TRBD2 (5 bases). This CDR3 is built from 15 residues. V shed 4 bases and J shed 3 bases, with 14 bases lying between them. Germline V gives CDR1 SGHDN, CDR2 FVKESK. CDR3 DNA sequence: TGTGCCAGCAGCCGAGTTGGGTCGGGGACAGATACGCAGTATTTT. Translation: CASSRVGSGTDTQYF.

This clonotype has a handful of counts. The chain carries TRBV6-5 and TRBJ1-3; D is unclear. This CDR3 is built from 13 residues. Germline CDR1 reads MNHEY; CDR2 reads SVGAGI. Trimming shortened V by 0 bases and J by 7 bases, and 7 bases separated the two germline ends. CDR3 sequence (DNA): TGTGCCAGCAGTTACTCAGGCAGCAACACCATATATTTT. Its protein product is CASSYSGSNTIYF.

The chain carries TRBV15 and TRBJ2-1; D is possibly TRBD1 (6 bases). The DNA end favors TRBJ2-7, so the J call may be wrong. The V gene's germline CDR1 is LNHNV and CDR2 YYDKDF (reference sequence). The CDR3 runs 16 residues. The CDR3 sequence is CATSRDRGTSFYEQYF. In nucleotides, the CDR3 is TGTGCCACCAGCAGAGATCGAGGGACATCTTTCTACGAGCAGTACTTC.

This chain links TRBV6-5 with TRBJ2-7; weak D call: TRBD2 (5 bases). The CDR3 covers 13 residues. V was cut by 7 bases and J by 7 bases, with 17 bases left in between. The germline gives CDR1 MNHEY, CDR2 SVGAGI. Here the CDR3 reads CASTNTPGVEQYF. In DNA, the CDR3 is TGTGCCAGCACCAACACCCCCGGGGTTGAGCAGTACTTC.

This clonotype was seen only a few times. This rearrangement joins TRBV24-1 to TRBJ1-5; no clear D. This CDR3 spans 15 amino acids. Trimming pared 4 bases from V and 0 bases from J, leaving 9 bases between. Looked up from germline, CDR1 is KGHDR and CDR2 is SFDVKD. The CDR3 reads CATSDRGRSNQPQHF. CDR3 coding DNA: TGTGCCACCAGTGACCGAGGACGTAGCAATCAGCCCCAGCATTTT.

The chain has TRBV7-6 and TRBJ1-3, with a tentative D call TRBD1 (6 bases). Germline CDR1 SGHVS, CDR2 FNYEAQ. The ends were cut back, 1 base at V and 1 base at J, with 14 bases in the middle. This CDR3 comprises 17 residues. The DNA for the CDR3 is TGTGCCAGCAGCTTAGGGATCTACAGGGCTTCTGGAAACACCATATATTTT. Translation gives CASSLGIYRASGNTIYF.

This clonotype was seen a few times. This sequence joins TRBV7-9 and TRBJ2-3, with D maybe TRBD2 (5 bases). V was clipped by 5 bases and J by 4 bases, with 13 bases between them. The CDR3 extends over 14 amino acids. Germline CDR1 reads SEHNR; CDR2 reads FQNEAQ (reference sequence). CDR3 DNA sequence: TGTGCCAGCAGCGGCTCACTAGGGTCAGATACGCAGTATTTT. Protein product: CASSGSLGSDTQYF.

This chain links TRBV6-6 with TRBJ2-4; 7 nucleotides align to TRBD2. CDR3 length: 15 residues. The V gene's germline CDR1 is MNHNY and CDR2 SVGAGI (reference sequence). Trimming took 6 bases from V and 7 from J; bases not matched to a gene: 12. CDR3 in amino acids: CASSLGGGGGNIQYF. CDR3 DNA sequence: TGTGCCAGCAGCTTAGGCGGTGGGGGAGGGAACATTCAGTACTTC.

This clonotype occurred a few times. The chain couples TRBV11-2 to TRBJ1-2; possible D gene TRBD1, 5 bases. Germline V CDR1 and CDR2: SGHAT, FQNNGV. The CDR3 has 17 residues. Trimming pared 4 bases from V and 8 bases from J, leaving 26 bases between. The CDR3 nucleotides are TGTGCCAGCAGCTACATTACCTGGGGCCCTAAATCCTGGGGCTACACCTTC. This encodes CASSYITWGPKSWGYTF.

The CDR3 nucleotides read TGCAGTGCTGAGGGGTACGCCTGGGATGGCTACACCTTC. It is translated as CSAEGYAWDGYTF. J is TRBJ1-2 and V is TRBV20-1, with a possible D match to TRBD1 (5 bases). The CDR3 has 13 residues. With 5 bases removed from V and 6 bases from J, the gap between germline ends came to 16 bases. Germline V gene data show CDR1 as DFQATT and CDR2 as SNEGSKA (reference sequence).

This clonotype came up a few times. The gene calls are TRBV12-3 or TRBV12-4 and TRBJ1-4, with 7 bases that match TRBD1. The CDR3 has 17 residues. The trim removed 4 bases at V and 4 bases at J, leaving 12 bases unmatched. The CDR3 here is CASSSPGGLFGNEKLFF. The CDR3 nucleotides read TGTGCCAGCAGTTCCCCAGGGGGTTTGTTTGGTAATGAAAAACTGTTTTTT.

The V call is TRBV5-1, the J call TRBJ1-2; possibly TRBD1 for D (5 bases). CDR3 length: 18 amino acids. V was pared by 0 bases and J by 3 bases, with 21 bases between. Germline V gene lookup returns CDR1 SGHRS and CDR2 YFSETQ. The CDR3 spells CASSLVPVGAPGHYGYTF. The CDR3 nucleotides read TGCGCCAGCAGCTTGGTTCCCGTCGGGGCCCCCGGCCACTATGGCTACACCTTC.

This clonotype was detected many times. The chain carries TRBV2 and TRBJ2-3; TRBD1 might be the D (6 bases). Trimming stripped 5 bases from V and 4 bases from J, with 19 bases between. Germline V gene lookup returns CDR1 SNHLY and CDR2 FYNNEI. The CDR3 sequence is 16 residues long. In DNA form, the CDR3 reads TGTGCCAGCAGTCTCCAGGGGCCTCACGCAGCAGATACGCAGTATTTT. It specifies CASSLQGPHAADTQYF.

Concerning this clonotype itself: One junction end does not reproduce the germline sequence, and a read error may be involved. The chain joins TRBV15 to TRBJ2-1, with TRBD1 identical over 10 bases. Germline CDR1 LNHNV, CDR2 YYDKDF (reference sequence). This CDR3 spans 15 amino acids. The CDR3 loop is CATSAKGTGVYEQLF. In DNA, the CDR3 is TGTGCCACCAGCGCGAAGGGGACAGGGGTCTATGAGCAGCTCTTC.

This clonotype was counted between two and nine times. This rearrangement joins TRBV5-6 to TRBJ2-4; 9 bases match TRBD1. The CDR3 consists of 17 residues. J gave up 1 base and V 4 bases, and 9 bases lay outside the gene matches. Germline V gene lookup returns CDR1 SGHDT and CDR2 YYEEEE. This CDR3 is CASSRPGTGWAKNIQYF. The CDR3, as DNA: TGTGCCAGCAGCCGCCCGGGGACAGGGTGGGCCAAAAACATTCAGTACTTC. Based on the CDR3 plus reference TRBV5-6 and TRBJ2-4, the full variable domain is DAGVTQSPTHLIKTRGQQVTLRCSPKSGHDTVSWYQQALGQGPQFIFQYYEEEERQRGNFPDRFSGHQFPNYSSELNVNALLLGDSALYLCASSRPGTGWAKNIQYFGAGTRLSVL.

The chain combines TRBV20-1 with TRBJ2-1, with TRBD1 matching 7 bases. The better agreement between TRBJ2-7 and the DNA end casts doubt on the J call. Per germline, CDR1 DFQATT and CDR2 SNEGSKA (reference sequence). The CDR3 contains 16 residues. For the CDR3, the DNA is TGCAGTGCTAGAGATCCCAAAAGGACAGGCCCCTACGAGCAGTACTTC. Its translation: CSARDPKRTGPYEQYF.

This clonotype was observed a handful of times. CDR3: CSASTVMNTEAFF. CDR3 DNA sequence: TGCAGTGCTAGTACAGTAATGAACACTGAAGCTTTCTTT. V and J are TRBV20-1 and TRBJ1-1; D unclear. V was pared by 3 bases and J by 0 bases, with 8 bases between. The CDR3 spans 13 residues. Per the germline V gene, CDR1 is DFQATT and CDR2 is SNEGSKA (reference sequence).

The table lists this clonotype with a few counts. The chain combines TRBV9 with TRBJ2-3; maybe TRBD1 (7 bases). The CDR3 extends over 19 amino acids. The V gene lost 3 bases and the J gene lost 2 bases, with 25 bases spanning the gap. Germline V CDR1 and CDR2: SGDLS, YYNGEE. The CDR3: CASSGSLTRDRFFTDTQYF. The CDR3 DNA follows: TGTGCCAGCAGCGGCTCCCTCACGCGGGACAGATTCTTCACAGATACGCAGTATTTT. The whole variable domain, filled in from reference TRBV9 and TRBJ2-3, reads DSGVTQTPKHLITATGQRVTLRCSPRSGDLSVYWYQQSLDQGLQFLIQYYNGEERAKGNILERFSAQQFPDLHSELNLSSLELGDSALYFCASSGSLTRDRFFTDTQYFGPGTRLTVL.

The chain recombines TRBV5-1 with TRBJ1-1; D ambiguous. Germline values: CDR1 SGHRS, CDR2 YFSETQ. V dropped 2 bases and J dropped 4 bases, with 12 bases sitting between them. The CDR3 totals 14 residues. This CDR3 reads CASSFDAGSTEAFF. CDR3 DNA: TGCGCCAGCAGCTTCGACGCCGGCTCCACTGAAGCTTTCTTT.

The V and J genes are TRBV24-1 and TRBJ2-3; 7 bases align to TRBD1. The germline CDR1 and CDR2 sequences are KGHDR and SFDVKD. The CDR3 has 16 amino acids. V dropped 5 bases and J dropped 2; count of bases not matched to a gene: 9. The CDR3 reads CATSAVRDSNTDTQYF. Written as DNA, the CDR3 is TGTGCCACCAGTGCTGTCCGGGACAGTAACACAGATACGCAGTATTTT.

This clonotype was detected only a few times. The chain recombines TRBV6-5 with TRBJ1-2, with TRBD1 identical over 8 bases. V dropped 5 bases and J dropped 4; count of bases not matched to a gene: 3. Germline V gene lookup returns CDR1 MNHEY and CDR2 SVGAGI. This CDR3 has 13 amino acids. The chain's CDR3 is CASSRDRTYGYTF. The CDR3 nucleotides are TGTGCCAGCAGTCGGGACAGGACCTATGGCTACACCTTC.

The J gene is TRBJ1-2, the V gene TRBV28, with D tentatively TRBD1 (5 bases). CDR1 is MDHEN, CDR2 SYDVKM, per germline. This CDR3 is built from 16 residues. Trimming took off 6 bases at V and 0 bases at J, with 17 bases between the two ends. This CDR3 is CASSYPRGPANYGYTF. CDR3 coding DNA: TGTGCCAGCAGCTACCCCCGGGGCCCAGCTAACTATGGCTACACCTTC.